This TCR beta chain was sequenced for a study of technical replicates of blood from several donors. There are 17 residues in the CDR3. CDR1 is SGHTA and CDR2 is FQGNSA in the germline V gene. The J segment lost 5 bases and the V segment lost 6 bases, leaving 12 bases of the junction unmatched. Profiled with immunoSEQ multiplex PCR; TCRdb holds only in-frame clones, not every one. There are some 80,000 clones in the sample; roughly 94% occur only once, and 0.38% lies in the top ten. The receptor was isolated from a human donor in good health. The rearrangement links TRBV7-2 to TRBJ2-3; 12 nucleotides align to TRBD2. Material: T cells isolated from PBMCs. CDR3 region: CASSFLLAGGHIDTQYF. The CDR3 DNA sequence: TGTGCCAGCAGTTTTCTCCTAGCGGGAGGGCATATAGATACGCAGTATTTT.